The subject of this entry is one TCR beta chain. Its antigen is still unknown. The data derive from a study of OX40 agonist ivuxolimab in advanced cancers. Study-level findings and limits: Partial responders dosed at 0.1-3.0 mg/kg displayed clonal expansion ranking among the lowest.

Profiling relied on immunoSEQ multiplex PCR, and the TCRdb table lists in-frame clones only, not all of them. The data contain tens of thousands of clones, around 84% of them singletons. Germline V CDR1 and CDR2: MNHNY, SVGAGI (reference sequence). V was pared by 3 bases and J by 1 base, with 3 bases between. The length of the CDR3 is 12 residues. This receptor was obtained from an adult with an advanced solid tumor such as melanoma, head and neck, liver or kidney cancer. This rearrangement joins TRBV6-6 to TRBJ1-1; D remains unclear. Sequenced here: CD4+ or CD8+ T cells sorted from blood, sampled in a trial of the OX40 agonist ivuxolimab. The CDR3 here is CASSYQNTEAFF. Written as DNA, the CDR3 is TGTGCCAGCAGTTATCAGAACACTGAAGCTTTCTTT.